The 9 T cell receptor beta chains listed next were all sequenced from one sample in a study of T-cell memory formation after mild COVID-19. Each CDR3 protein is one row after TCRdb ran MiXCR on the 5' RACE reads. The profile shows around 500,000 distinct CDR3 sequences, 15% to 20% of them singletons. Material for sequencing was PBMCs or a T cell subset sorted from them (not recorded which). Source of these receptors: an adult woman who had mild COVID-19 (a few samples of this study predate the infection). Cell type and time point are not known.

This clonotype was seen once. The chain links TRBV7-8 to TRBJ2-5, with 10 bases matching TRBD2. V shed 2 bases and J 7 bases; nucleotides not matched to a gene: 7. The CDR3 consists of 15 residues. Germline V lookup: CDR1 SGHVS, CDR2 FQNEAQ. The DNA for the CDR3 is TGTGCCAGCAGCTTAAGCCTAGCGGGGGACGGGACCCAGTACTTC. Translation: CASSLSLAGDGTQYF.

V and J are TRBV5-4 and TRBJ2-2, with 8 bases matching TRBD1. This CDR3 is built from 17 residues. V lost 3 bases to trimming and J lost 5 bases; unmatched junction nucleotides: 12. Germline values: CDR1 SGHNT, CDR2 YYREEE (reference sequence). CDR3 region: CASSSNLGQGATGELFF. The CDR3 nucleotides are TGTGCCAGCAGCTCAAACCTCGGGCAGGGGGCGACCGGGGAGCTGTTTTTT.

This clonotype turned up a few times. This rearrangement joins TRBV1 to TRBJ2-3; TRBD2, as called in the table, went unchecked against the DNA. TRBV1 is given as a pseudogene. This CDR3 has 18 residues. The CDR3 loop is CTSSQGTSGGASTDTQYF. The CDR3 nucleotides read TGCACCAGCAGCCAAGGGACTAGCGGGGGGGCTAGCACAGATACGCAGTATTTT.

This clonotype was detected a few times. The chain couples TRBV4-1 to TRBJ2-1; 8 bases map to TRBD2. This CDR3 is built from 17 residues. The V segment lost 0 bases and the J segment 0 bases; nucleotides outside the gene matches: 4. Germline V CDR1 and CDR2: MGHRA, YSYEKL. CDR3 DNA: TGCGCCAGCAGCCAAGATGACGGGGGGGCCTCCTACAATGAGCAGTTCTTC. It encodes CASSQDDGGASYNEQFF.

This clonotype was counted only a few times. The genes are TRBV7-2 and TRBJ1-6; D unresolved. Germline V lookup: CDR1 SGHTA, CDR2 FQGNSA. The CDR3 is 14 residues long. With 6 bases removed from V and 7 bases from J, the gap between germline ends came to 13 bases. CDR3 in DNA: TGTGCCAGCAGTCCTTCGTGGGTAAATTCACCCCTCCACTTT. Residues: CASSPSWVNSPLHF.

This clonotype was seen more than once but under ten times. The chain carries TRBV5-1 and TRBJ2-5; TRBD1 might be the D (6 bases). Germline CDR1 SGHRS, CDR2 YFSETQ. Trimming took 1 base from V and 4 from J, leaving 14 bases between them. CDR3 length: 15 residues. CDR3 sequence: CASSLTQGLSETQYF. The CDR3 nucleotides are TGCGCCAGCAGCTTGACCCAGGGGCTCTCAGAGACCCAGTACTTC.

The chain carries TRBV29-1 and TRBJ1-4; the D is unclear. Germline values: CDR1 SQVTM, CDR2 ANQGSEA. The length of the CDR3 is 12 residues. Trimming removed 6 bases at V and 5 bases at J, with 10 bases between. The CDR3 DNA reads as TGCAGCGTCTTGGGAGGGAATGAAAAACTGTTTTTT. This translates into CSVLGGNEKLFF. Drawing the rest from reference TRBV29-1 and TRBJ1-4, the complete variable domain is SAVISQKPSRDICQRGTSLTIQCQVDSQVTMMFWYRQQPGQSLTLIATANQGSEATYESGFVIDKFPISRPNLTFSTLTVSNMSPEDSSIYLCSVLGGNEKLFFGSGTQLSVL.

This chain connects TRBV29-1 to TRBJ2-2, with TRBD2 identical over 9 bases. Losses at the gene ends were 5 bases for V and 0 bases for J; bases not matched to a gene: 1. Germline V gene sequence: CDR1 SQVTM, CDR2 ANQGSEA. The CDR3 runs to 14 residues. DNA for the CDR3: TGCAGCGTTCGCGGGGGGGCGAACACCGGGGAGCTGTTTTTT. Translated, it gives CSVRGGANTGELFF.

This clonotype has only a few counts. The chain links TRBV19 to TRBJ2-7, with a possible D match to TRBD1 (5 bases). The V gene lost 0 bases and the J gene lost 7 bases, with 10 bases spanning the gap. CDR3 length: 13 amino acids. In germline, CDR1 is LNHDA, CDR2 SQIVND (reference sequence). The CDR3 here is CASSIDQGWEQYF. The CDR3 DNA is TGTGCCAGTAGTATAGATCAGGGTTGGGAGCAGTACTTC.